Here is one T cell receptor beta chain with its context. What it recognizes is unknown. The data were taken from a study of OX40 agonist ivuxolimab in advanced cancers. Study-wide results and caveats: Expanded clones belonging to CD8+ T cells outnumbered, on average, those of CD4+.

Sequencing used immunoSEQ multiplex PCR; TCRdb keeps in-frame clones, though not all of them. This sample has over 30,000 clones, with about nine tenths found just once. Per the germline V gene, CDR1 is WNHNN and CDR2 is SYGVQD (reference sequence). Trimming stripped 9 bases from V and 8 bases from J, with 37 bases between. The CDR3 is 20 amino acids. The material sequenced was CD4+ or CD8+ T cells sorted from blood, taken in a trial of the OX40 agonist ivuxolimab. The rearrangement joins TRBV10-1 to TRBJ1-4; no firm D call. This TCR was sampled from an adult with an advanced solid tumor such as melanoma, head and neck, liver or kidney cancer. The CDR3 coding sequence is TGCGCCAGATCGACTGCGGAGAGGATGGTTCTTAATCCCGCTAGGGAAAAACTGTTTTTT. Translating it yields CARSTAERMVLNPAREKLFF.